This T cell receptor (beta chain) comes out of a study of T cell repertoires in ileal Crohn's disease. Clones were sequenced by immunoSEQ multiplex PCR, and TCRdb holds only the in-frame ones, with some missing. The sample carries 15,000 to 20,000 clones, under 95% recorded once. Study observations and caveats: Sorted CD8 T cells held more high-frequency clones than CD4. Active smokers at surgery had more clonal expansions than non-smokers. Endoscopic recurrence occurred in every patient whose clonality exceeded 26.8%.

This clone is a singleton in its sample. Its specificity is not known. Sequencing was done on a sample of ileal tissue. The sequence was obtained from an adult with Crohn's disease.

CDR3 residues: CASYSLFGRYTF. The CDR3, as DNA: TGTGCCAGCTACTCCCTCTTTGGTCGCTACACCTTC. The chain uses TRBV25-1 and TRBJ1-2; no definite D call. Germline assignment: CDR1 MGHDK and CDR2 SYGVNS. The CDR3 has 12 amino acids. Trimming took off 8 bases at V and 9 bases at J, with 16 bases between the two ends.